Many counts were recorded for the clone carrying this T cell receptor beta chain. The record originates from a study of CD8 T cells in Susac syndrome. It was with random hexamers that 0.5 to 1 ug RNA was reverse transcribed. Amplification of TCR beta CDR3 was carried out by immunoSEQ multiplex PCR, which covered 54 Vbeta and 13 Jbeta segments. Each CDR3 protein gets one entry after TCRdb re-called the immunoSEQ multiplex PCR reads with MiXCR. This sample has about 300,000 distinct CDR3 sequences, with about 91% found just once. Sequencing targeted TCR beta in T cells from blood (CD8+ and CD4+). Purification of the CD8+ and CD4+ T cells relied on negative isolation, and TEMRA cells underwent FACS enrichment. V gave up 5 bases and J gave up 3 bases, with 5 bases separating them. The CDR3 length is 12 residues. Germline V gene sequence: CDR1 SGHTA, CDR2 FQGNSA.

What was sequenced was CD8+ T cells from PBMCs. The chain carries TRBV7-2 and TRBJ1-3; D ambiguous. The clonotype originates from a human donor with multiple sclerosis. The CDR3 DNA is TGTGCCAGCAGCCCATATGGAAACACCATATATTTT. Its translation is CASSPYGNTIYF.